What follows is one T cell receptor beta chain and its context. Deletions cut 2 bases from V and 5 bases from J, with 9 bases between. The CDR3 totals 14 residues. Per germline, CDR1 MNHEY and CDR2 SVGAGI. This entry belongs to a study of identical twins. From the 5' RACE reads, TCRdb called clonotypes with MiXCR, one entry per CDR3 protein. Among hundreds of thousands of distinct CDR3 sequences listed, about 24% were seen once. The sample was also linked to a second study, of T cells expressing NK-cell markers.

This TCR was sampled from a woman aged 18-29 years in good health. Sample: CD4+ T cells sorted from blood. The chain recombines TRBV6-5 with TRBJ2-2, with no clear D. The CDR3 protein is CASSYAHNTGELFF. In nucleotides, the CDR3 is TGTGCCAGCAGTTACGCGCATAATACCGGGGAGCTGTTTTTT.